This T cell receptor beta chain was recovered during a study of identifying expanded T cells in peripheral blood. No infections or other immune events were documented during collection. CDR1 and CDR2 (germline): GTSNPN, SVGIG (reference sequence). This CDR3 contains 12 residues. The germline V and J ends were trimmed by 4 bases and 0 bases, with 7 bases remaining between them. Findings and limits, study-wide: Technical replicates showed about 1.1 changed clones; two weeks around 15; four weeks 19. Two-week clone count variance significantly increased as total template count grew.

On this clone: As yet, its antigen is unknown.

Sequencing was performed with immunoSEQ multiplex PCR; in TCRdb, only in-frame clones are kept and a portion is missing. Here the sample spans 90,000 or so clones, approximately 83% being singletons. Specimen: blood. V usage is TRBV30 and J usage is TRBJ2-7, with D uncertain. The TCR comes from a person aged 18 to 70 in good health. DNA of the CDR3: TGTGCCTGGAATGTAGGCTCCTACGAGCAGTACTTC. Its translation: CAWNVGSYEQYF.